The 16 T cell receptor beta chains below all came from one sample that was sequenced in a study of T cells in localized non-small cell lung cancer. Only in-frame clones appear in the TCRdb table, and some are missing; sequencing was by immunoSEQ multiplex PCR. This sample carries about a thousand clones, about 20% of them seen once, and the ten largest clones take over 25%. Sequencing used normal lung tissue next to the tumor, obtained before any cancer treatment. Every receptor here comes from a woman aged 40-69 years with stage II lung adenocarcinoma.

CDR3 sequence: CSGTGQGASNTEAFF. CDR3 coding DNA: TGCAGCGGGACAGGACAGGGGGCTTCGAACACTGAAGCTTTCTTT. The rearrangement links TRBV29-1 to TRBJ1-1; TRBD1 matches 11 bases. The CDR3 runs to 15 residues. CDR1 is SQVTM, CDR2 ANQGSEA, per germline. With 7 bases clipped from V and 1 base from J, the junction kept 8 bases outside the gene matches.

The V and J genes are TRBV6-8 and TRBJ2-7, with 10 bases that match TRBD2. J gave up 6 bases and V 11 bases, and 10 bases lay outside the gene matches. Looked up from germline, CDR1 is MNHGY and CDR2 is SAAAGT. The CDR3 length is 13 residues. CDR3 in amino acids: CAVTAGGPIEQYF. The CDR3 bases are TGTGCCGTGACAGCGGGGGGGCCCATCGAGCAGTACTTC.

The V gene is TRBV18, the J gene TRBJ1-2, with unresolved D. V lost 1 base to trimming and J lost 2 bases, with 8 bases between them. The CDR3 length is 14 residues. Germline values: CDR1 KGHSH, CDR2 LQKENI. CDR3 bases: TGTGCCAGCTCACCACTGGAAAAGAACTATGGCTACACCTTC. This translates into CASSPLEKNYGYTF.

The genes are TRBV30 and TRBJ2-1, with 7 nucleotides matching TRBD1. Germline V lookup: CDR1 GTSNPN, CDR2 SVGIG (reference sequence). The CDR3 runs to 13 residues. The DNA for the CDR3 is TGTGCTGCACAGACAGGGAGCCACAATGAGCAGTTCTTC. It translates to CAAQTGSHNEQFF.

This clone has a handful of counts. The chain links TRBV30 to TRBJ1-1; D not resolved. This CDR3 has 13 residues. From germline, CDR1 is GTSNPN and CDR2 SVGIG (reference sequence). Trimming stripped 1 base from V and 3 bases from J, with 9 bases between. CDR3 sequence: CAWSESWDTEAFF. The CDR3 DNA follows: TGTGCCTGGAGTGAAAGCTGGGACACTGAAGCTTTCTTT.

This chain joins TRBV18 and TRBJ2-2; D possibly matches TRBD1 or TRBD2 (5 bases each). This CDR3 is 14 amino acids long. V dropped 3 bases and J dropped 3 bases, with 8 bases sitting between them. CDR1 and CDR2 from the germline V gene are KGHSH and LQKENI. The CDR3 protein is CASSPGPHTGELFF. CDR3 DNA sequence: TGTGCCAGCTCACCGGGACCACACACCGGGGAGCTGTTTTTT.

The V call is TRBV11-3, the J call TRBJ2-2; possibly TRBD1 or TRBD2 for D (6 bases each). V gave up 1 base and J gave up 5 bases, with 14 bases separating them. This CDR3 comprises 16 residues. Germline values: CDR1 SGHNT, CDR2 YENEEA. CDR3 sequence reads: CASSLVGGLVTGELFF. The CDR3 DNA is TGTGCCAGCAGCTTAGTGGGGGGCCTTGTTACCGGGGAGCTGTTTTTT.

In its sample, this clone ranks as large. CDR3 DNA: TGTGCCAGCAGTTACAACCCGGAGACTGAAGCTTTCTTT. It is translated as CASSYNPETEAFF. J is TRBJ1-1 and V is TRBV6-8; no firm D call. Trimming pared 2 bases from V and 5 bases from J, leaving 9 bases between. The germline V gene has CDR1 MNHGY and CDR2 SAAAGT. CDR3 size: 13 residues.

This clone showed up just a few times. The chain links TRBV9 to TRBJ2-5; the D gene is possibly TRBD2 (6 bases). Germline V gene lookup returns CDR1 SGDLS and CDR2 YYNGEE. The CDR3 consists of 15 residues. The germline V and J ends were trimmed by 0 bases and 0 bases, with 9 bases remaining between them. The CDR3 nucleotides read TGTGCCAGCAGCGTAGACGGAGGGTACCAAGAGACCCAGTACTTC. Residues: CASSVDGGYQETQYF.

The gene calls are TRBV11-3 and TRBJ2-3; 10 bases align to TRBD2. V lost 1 base and J lost 5; bases outside the gene matches: 0. CDR3 length: 14 amino acids. In germline, CDR1 is SGHNT, CDR2 YENEEA. This CDR3 is CASSLGLAGDTQYF. In DNA, the CDR3 is TGTGCCAGCAGCTTAGGACTAGCGGGAGATACGCAGTATTTT.

In this sample, this clone turned up a few times. The chain links TRBV11-3 to TRBJ1-2, with D uncertain. The V gene lost 4 bases and the J gene lost 8 bases, with 17 bases spanning the gap. This CDR3 is 14 amino acids long. CDR1 SGHNT and CDR2 YENEEA come from the germline V gene. The CDR3 here is CASSSGVPGGGYTF. CDR3 DNA: TGTGCCAGCAGCTCCGGGGTTCCAGGTGGGGGCTACACCTTC.

The chain employs TRBV11-3 and TRBJ2-1; 15 bases align to TRBD2. After removal of 6 bases from V and 10 bases from J, the junction contained 7 bases not matched to a gene. The CDR3 extends over 15 amino acids. Germline assignment: CDR1 SGHNT and CDR2 YENEEA. The CDR3: CASRAGTSGRSEQFF. The CDR3 DNA sequence: TGTGCCAGCAGGGCCGGGACTAGCGGGAGGTCCGAGCAGTTCTTC.

This rearrangement joins TRBV5-1 to TRBJ1-1; D unresolved. The CDR3 spans 14 residues. Germline assignment: CDR1 SGHRS and CDR2 YFSETQ. V lost 0 bases to trimming and J lost 1 base, with 7 bases between them. CDR3 loop: CASSLVAGNTEAFF. As DNA, the CDR3 is TGCGCCAGCAGCTTGGTGGCCGGGAACACTGAAGCTTTCTTT.

By share of the sample, this clone is medium-sized. The CDR3: CASSYTGLNYGYTF. The CDR3 DNA reads as TGTGCCAGCAGTTACACAGGGCTCAACTATGGCTACACCTTC. This chain joins TRBV6-8 and TRBJ1-2, with TRBD1 as a possible D gene (6 bases). The CDR3 length is 14 residues. Trimming removed 2 bases from V and 2 bases from J, with 9 bases in between. In germline, CDR1 is MNHGY, CDR2 SAAAGT.

The chain has TRBV9 and TRBJ2-1; tentative D call: TRBD2 (6 bases). The CDR3 has 13 residues. With 3 bases removed from V and 4 bases from J, the gap between germline ends came to 8 bases. CDR1 SGDLS and CDR2 YYNGEE come from the germline V gene. This CDR3 reads CASSAGLYNEQFF. The CDR3 DNA sequence: TGTGCCAGCAGCGCGGGACTGTACAATGAGCAGTTCTTC. The variable domain in full, completed from reference TRBV9 and TRBJ2-1, reads DSGVTQTPKHLITATGQRVTLRCSPRSGDLSVYWYQQSLDQGLQFLIQYYNGEERAKGNILERFSAQQFPDLHSELNLSSLELGDSALYFCASSAGLYNEQFFGPGTRLTVL.

A few counts support this clone. CDR3 nucleotides: TGCAGCGTTGTTGAGGACAGGGCCACTGAAGCTTTCTTT. It specifies CSVVEDRATEAFF. The V call is TRBV29-1, the J call TRBJ1-1; 8 positions agree with TRBD1. V trimming: 4 bases; J trimming: 4 bases; junction bases outside the gene matches: 5. The CDR3 covers 13 residues. In germline, CDR1 is SQVTM, CDR2 ANQGSEA. The whole variable domain, remainder taken from reference TRBV29-1 and TRBJ1-1, is SAVISQKPSRDICQRGTSLTIQCQVDSQVTMMFWYRQQPGQSLTLIATANQGSEATYESGFVIDKFPISRPNLTFSTLTVSNMSPEDSSIYLCSVVEDRATEAFFGQGTRLTVV.